These 27 T cell receptor beta chains were all obtained from the same sample, sequenced in a study of vaccination and CD4 T cells after COVID-19. Noted treatment: 10-day PBMC culture with coronavirus spike peptide pools or control peptides (ViraFEST assay). These TCRs' antigens remain unknown. Sequencing of DNA taken from cultured CD4+ T cells relied on the Oncomine TCR Beta short-read assay. TCRdb analysed the PCR reads with MiXCR anew, one entry per CDR3 protein. The sample contains fewer than 12,000 distinct CDR3 sequences, around 21% of which appear only once. The sample here was CD4+ T cells from blood, cultured in vitro, taken after SARS-CoV-2 vaccination. All receptors come from a human donor who had recovered from COVID-19.

The chain employs TRBV27 and TRBJ2-7; 7 bases are a match to TRBD1. V lost 6 bases, J lost 0 bases, and 5 bases stayed unmatched. CDR3 length: 14 residues. CDR1 and CDR2 (germline): MNHEY, SMNVEV (reference sequence). Here the CDR3 reads CASRWGTDSYEQYF. CDR3 nucleotide sequence: TGTGCCAGCAGGTGGGGGACAGACTCCTACGAGCAGTACTTC.

V is TRBV28 and J is TRBJ2-3, with 8 bases identical to TRBD2. The V and J ends lost 1 base and 4 bases, in that order; junction bases with no gene match: 1. The CDR3 is made up of 14 amino acids. Germline CDR1 and CDR2: MDHEN and SYDVKM. CDR3 sequence (DNA): TGTGCCAGCAGTTTATTCGGGAGGGCAGATACGCAGTATTTT. Protein: CASSLFGRADTQYF.

The V call is TRBV5-4, the J call TRBJ2-7, with a possible D match to TRBD1 (5 bases). Germline loops: CDR1 SGHNT, CDR2 YYREEE (reference sequence). This CDR3 contains 14 residues. Trimming cost V 0 bases and J 3 bases, with 10 bases left between them. As DNA, the CDR3 is TGTGCCAGCAGCTTGGAGACAGAATTCTACGAGCAGTACTTC. Translation: CASSLETEFYEQYF.

This clonotype is categorized as medium-sized. The chain couples TRBV20-1 to TRBJ2-1, with D possibly being TRBD1 (5 bases). CDR3 length: 16 amino acids. CDR1 and CDR2 from the germline V gene are DFQATT and SNEGSKA (reference sequence). V was clipped by 5 bases and J by 0 bases, with 17 bases between them. The CDR3 spells CSAPYGWTPSYNEQFF. The CDR3 DNA is TGCAGTGCTCCTTATGGTTGGACACCCTCCTACAATGAGCAGTTCTTC.

The chain has TRBV6-2 or TRBV6-3 and TRBJ2-1, with TRBD2 identical over 9 bases. The V gene's germline CDR1 is MNHEY and CDR2 SVGEGT. The J segment lost 6 bases and the V segment lost 6 bases, leaving 9 bases of the junction unmatched. CDR3 size: 15 residues. CDR3 region: CASSPGGAGGNEQFF. The CDR3 DNA reads as TGTGCCAGCAGCCCGGGAGGAGCGGGAGGCAATGAGCAGTTCTTC.

V and J are TRBV30 and TRBJ2-1; the D gene is possibly TRBD2 (6 bases). V was cut by 1 base and J by 8 bases, with 9 bases left in between. CDR3 length equals 12 residues. Germline V gene lookup returns CDR1 GTSNPN and CDR2 SVGIG (reference sequence). CDR3 loop: CAWSGGTDEQFF. In nucleotides, the CDR3 is TGTGCCTGGAGTGGCGGGACGGATGAGCAGTTCTTC.

The chain links TRBV27 to TRBJ2-5; TRBD1 matches at 7 bases. CDR1 and CDR2 (germline): MNHEY, SMNVEV (reference sequence). The V and J ends lost 5 bases and 5 bases, in that order; junction bases with no gene match: 17. The CDR3 consists of 17 residues. The CDR3 region has the DNA TGTGCCAGCAGTCAGACAGGGTTTAAATACCTCACGGAGACCCAGTACTTC. It codes for CASSQTGFKYLTETQYF.

Only a few counts were recorded for this clonotype. CDR3 DNA sequence: TGTGCCACCAGCACCCACAGGGGCGGTGGACCTAACTATGGCTACACCTTC. Translation: CATSTHRGGGPNYGYTF. J is TRBJ1-2 and V is TRBV15; TRBD1 aligns across 7 bases. CDR1 is LNHNV and CDR2 is YYDKDF in the germline V gene (reference sequence). The CDR3 extends over 17 amino acids. Losses at the gene ends were 4 bases for V and 0 bases for J; bases not matched to a gene: 11.

This clonotype was detected a few times. This chain connects TRBV28 to TRBJ2-5; maybe TRBD2 (6 bases). The CDR3 is made up of 14 amino acids. The germline gives CDR1 MDHEN, CDR2 SYDVKM. V was pared by 6 bases and J by 2 bases, with 13 bases between. CDR3 DNA sequence: TGTGCCAGCAGAATAGGGACTTATCAAGAGACCCAGTACTTC. As protein: CASRIGTYQETQYF.

This clonotype turned up a few times. The rearrangement joins TRBV28 to TRBJ1-2; D ambiguous. The CDR3 extends over 14 amino acids. Germline values: CDR1 MDHEN, CDR2 SYDVKM. V was trimmed by 6 bases and J by 4 bases, leaving 15 bases between them. The CDR3: CASSPPPGSYGYTF. CDR3 sequence (DNA): TGTGCCAGCAGCCCCCCTCCCGGCAGCTATGGCTACACCTTC.

The CDR3 nucleotides read TGTGCCAGCAGCTTAGCCCCCGACAGGGTGAAAGGCTACACCTTC. Protein product: CASSLAPDRVKGYTF. This chain uses TRBV7-9 with TRBJ1-2; 7 bases match TRBD1. CDR3 length: 15 amino acids. Germline CDR1 reads SEHNR; CDR2 reads FQNEAQ (reference sequence). V was pared by 0 bases and J by 8 bases, with 9 bases of the junction left unmatched.

The chain combines TRBV7-2 with TRBJ2-3; D not resolved. Between the trimmed V and J ends, which lost 5 bases and 6 bases, there was a span of 12 bases. The CDR3 covers 13 residues. The V gene's germline CDR1 is SGHTA and CDR2 FQGNSA. The CDR3: CASSKSASDTQYF. CDR3 nucleotides: TGTGCCAGCAGCAAATCGGCGTCTGATACGCAGTATTTT.

The chain joins TRBV14 to TRBJ1-2; perhaps TRBD1 as D (5 bases). Germline V CDR1 and CDR2: SGHDN, FVKESK. This CDR3 contains 15 residues. V lost 0 bases, J lost 6 bases, and 14 bases lay in between. This CDR3 reads CASSQEGWGRDGYTF. The CDR3 coding sequence is TGTGCCAGCAGCCAAGAAGGTTGGGGACGTGATGGCTACACCTTC.

The chain employs TRBV7-7 and TRBJ2-1; D not resolved. V lost 2 bases and J 0 bases, leaving 11 bases between the germline ends. Per germline, CDR1 SSHAT and CDR2 FNYEAQ (reference sequence). There are 16 residues in the CDR3. The CDR3 here is CASSLLLTSSYNEQFF. As DNA, the CDR3 is TGTGCCAGCAGCTTACTACTCACGAGCTCCTACAATGAGCAGTTCTTC.

In this sample, this clonotype turned up a few times. The V gene is TRBV15, the J gene TRBJ2-4; the match to TRBD2 covers 7 bases. Trimming at V came to 0 bases and at J to 0 bases, leaving 14 bases not matched to a gene. From germline, CDR1 is LNHNV and CDR2 YYDKDF (reference sequence). The CDR3 is 20 residues long. CDR3: CATSRDPLRETVSAKNIQYF. In DNA form, the CDR3 reads TGTGCCACCAGCAGAGATCCTTTGCGGGAGACAGTCTCAGCCAAAAACATTCAGTACTTC.

The chain carries TRBV5-1 and TRBJ2-1; D could derive from TRBD1 or TRBD2 (5 bases each). Trimming removed 5 bases from V and 9 bases from J, with 15 bases in between. Germline-derived CDR1 and CDR2 are SGHRS and YFSETQ. The CDR3 covers 13 residues. CDR3 region: CASSGEGLLEQFF. The CDR3 DNA reads TGCGCCAGCAGTGGTGAGGGGTTACTTGAGCAGTTCTTC.

This clonotype has a handful of counts. The chain couples TRBV29-1 to TRBJ1-2, with a tentative D call TRBD1 (6 bases). The CDR3 is 14 amino acids. CDR1 and CDR2 from the germline V gene are SQVTM and ANQGSEA. Trimming stripped 7 bases from V and 1 base from J, with 16 bases between. This CDR3 reads CSAGGGSLNYGYTF. The CDR3 coding sequence is TGCAGCGCGGGAGGGGGGTCACTTAACTATGGCTACACCTTC.

This clonotype was observed a few times. V gene TRBV6-1 combines with J gene TRBJ1-1, with D tentatively TRBD1 (6 bases). V lost 3 bases and J 4 bases, leaving 15 bases between the germline ends. CDR1 and CDR2 from the germline V gene are MNHNS and SASEGT. CDR3 length: 15 residues. In nucleotides, the CDR3 is TGTGCCAGCAGTGACCACTTCCAGGGGATCACTGAAGCTTTCTTT. It encodes CASSDHFQGITEAFF.

The chain joins TRBV7-2 to TRBJ2-3; the match to TRBD2 covers 12 bases. With V trimmed by 2 bases and J by 4 bases, 4 bases remained unmatched. The CDR3 extends over 16 amino acids. Germline V CDR1 and CDR2: SGHTA, FQGNSA. The CDR3 region is CASSLLAGGQADTQYF. The CDR3 DNA reads as TGTGCCAGCAGCTTACTAGCGGGAGGGCAGGCAGATACGCAGTATTTT.

This clonotype is medium-sized in the sample. The rearrangement joins TRBV7-2 to TRBJ2-7; TRBD1 agrees at 8 bases. The junction had 4 bases not matched to a gene; V was cut back by 1 base and J by 2 bases. This CDR3 spans 15 amino acids. CDR1 and CDR2 (germline): SGHTA, FQGNSA. The CDR3 DNA follows: TGTGCCAGCAGCTTAGATTCGGGACAGGCCTACGAGCAGTACTTC. It translates to CASSLDSGQAYEQYF.

For this clonotype: One base away lies a much larger clone, so this may be a sequencing read error. V usage is TRBV27 and J usage is TRBJ2-5; D remains unclear. Trimming took 5 bases from V and 5 from J, leaving 12 bases between them. CDR3 length: 13 residues. CDR1 and CDR2 (germline): MNHEY, SMNVEV (reference sequence). The CDR3 bases are TGTGCCAGCAGTGCAGACTTAAAGGAGACCCAGTACTTC. It yields the protein CASSADLKETQYF.

This clonotype has more than one count but fewer than ten. J is TRBJ1-1 and V is TRBV28, with TRBD1 matching 7 bases. Germline V gene data show CDR1 as MDHEN and CDR2 as SYDVKM. The CDR3 spans 14 residues. The trim removed 6 bases at V and 1 base at J, leaving 5 bases unmatched. Written as DNA, the CDR3 is TGTGCCAGCAGGGCGAGGGGGCCGAACACTGAAGCTTTCTTT. As protein: CASRARGPNTEAFF.

This clonotype came up a few times. This chain connects TRBV24-1 to TRBJ2-3, with no clear D. Per the germline V gene, CDR1 is KGHDR and CDR2 is SFDVKD. This CDR3 is built from 13 residues. V lost 4 bases and J 5 bases, leaving 9 bases between the germline ends. The CDR3 sequence is CATSDRPRDTQYF. The CDR3 nucleotides read TGTGCCACCAGTGACCGACCCCGAGATACGCAGTATTTT.

Only a few counts were recorded for this clonotype. The V gene is TRBV30, the J gene TRBJ1-2, with a possible D match to TRBD1 (5 bases). The CDR3 runs 14 residues. V lost 5 bases, J lost 6 bases, and 19 bases lay in between. Per germline, CDR1 GTSNPN and CDR2 SVGIG (reference sequence). CDR3 DNA: TGTGCCTGGTCGGCGGGGGTGACCTCTGATGGCTACACCTTC. It specifies CAWSAGVTSDGYTF.

This clonotype is labeled as medium-sized. The rearrangement uses TRBV20-1 and TRBJ2-7, with TRBD2 matching 13 bases. CDR3 length: 15 amino acids. From germline, CDR1 is DFQATT and CDR2 SNEGSKA (reference sequence). V lost 2 bases, J lost 6 bases, and 7 bases stayed unmatched. The CDR3 region has the DNA TGCAGTGCTAGAAACCGACTAGCGGGAGGTTCCGAGCAGTACTTC. Translated: CSARNRLAGGSEQYF.

V gene TRBV29-1 combines with J gene TRBJ1-2, with D unclear. Germline assignment: CDR1 SQVTM and CDR2 ANQGSEA. V was clipped by 3 bases and J by 4 bases, with 12 bases between them. This CDR3 region has 13 residues. The CDR3 nucleotides read TGCAGCGTTGAGAATCAGGCGCTCTATGGCTACACCTTC. It is translated as CSVENQALYGYTF. Supplemented by reference TRBV29-1 and TRBJ1-2, the full variable domain reads SAVISQKPSRDICQRGTSLTIQCQVDSQVTMMFWYRQQPGQSLTLIATANQGSEATYESGFVIDKFPISRPNLTFSTLTVSNMSPEDSSIYLCSVENQALYGYTFGSGTRLTVV.

In its sample, this clonotype was seen a few times. The chain couples TRBV7-2 to TRBJ2-3, with TRBD2 matching 7 bases. Germline trimming cut 5 bases from V and 3 bases from J; bases unmatched to any gene: 14. The length of the CDR3 is 17 residues. Germline CDR1 is SGHTA and CDR2 is FQGNSA. The CDR3 here is CASSHPGGRAPTDTQYF. The CDR3 DNA reads TGTGCCAGCAGCCATCCCGGTGGGAGGGCACCTACAGATACGCAGTATTTT.